This TCR beta chain was profiled in a study of post-analysis software for immune sequencing data. The study's findings and limits: A handful of TRBV segments appeared more often in patients than in controls, and TRBV5-6, TRBV5-1 and TRBV20-1 were among these.

Prepared libraries of TCR beta cDNA carried unique molecular identifiers. TCRdb re-analysed the PCR reads in MiXCR, keeping a single row per CDR3 protein. The data show approximately 730,000 distinct CDR3 sequences, just over 45% seen once. Of note for this clonotype: Its antigen is not known.

The CDR3 consists of 16 residues. V lost 7 bases and J lost 1, with 19 bases in between. Germline V CDR1 and CDR2: SNHLY, FYNNEI. The sequence derives from a girl aged 5-17 years with multiple sclerosis. Sequences were obtained from blood. This chain connects TRBV2 to TRBJ1-1, with D tentatively TRBD1 (5 bases). CDR3 region: CASTDLQGRPNTEAFF. The CDR3 DNA follows: TGTGCCAGCACTGACTTGCAGGGTCGACCGAACACTGAAGCTTTCTTT. Full variable domain (remainder filled in from reference TRBV2 and TRBJ1-1): EPEVTQTPSHQVTQMGQEVILRCVPISNHLYFYWYRQILGQKVEFLVSFYNNEISEKSEIFDDQFSVERPDGSNFTLKIRSTKLEDSAMYFCASTDLQGRPNTEAFFGQGTRLTVV.